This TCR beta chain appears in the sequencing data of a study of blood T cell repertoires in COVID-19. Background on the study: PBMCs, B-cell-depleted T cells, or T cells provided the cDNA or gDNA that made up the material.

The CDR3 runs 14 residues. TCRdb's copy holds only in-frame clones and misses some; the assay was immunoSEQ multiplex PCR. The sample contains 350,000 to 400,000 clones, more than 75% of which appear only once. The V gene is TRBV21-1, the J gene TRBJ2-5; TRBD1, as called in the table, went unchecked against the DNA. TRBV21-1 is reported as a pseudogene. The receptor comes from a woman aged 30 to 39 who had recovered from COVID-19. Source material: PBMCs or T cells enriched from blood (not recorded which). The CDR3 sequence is CASSKGSGGETQYF. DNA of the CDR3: TGTGCCAGCAGCAAGGGGTCAGGGGGGGAGACCCAGTACTTC.